This TCR beta chain was identified in a study of CD8 T cells in ankylosing spondylitis. General observations from the study: Prior literature has documented some motif variants in synovial fluid and blood from reactive arthritis.

With 6 bases removed from V and 1 base from J, the gap between germline ends came to 12 bases. There are 14 residues in the CDR3. CDR1 and CDR2 (germline): MNHNS, SASEGT. Quantitative barcoded 5'-RACE was used to prepare TCR beta libraries. From the 5' RACE reads, TCRdb called clonotypes with MiXCR, one entry per CDR3 protein. The sample includes about 130,000 distinct CDR3 sequences, 10% to 12% seen only once; the top ten take 3.5% to 5%. This clonotype has a count of ten or more. The antigen remains unidentified. The sequencing sample was made of blood, either unsorted or a sorted T cell fraction (not recorded which). This sequence originates from a female donor with ankylosing spondylitis or in good health (not recorded which). The chain combines TRBV6-1 with TRBJ1-1; possible D gene TRBD1, 6 bases. The CDR3 loop reads CASSYRVRNTEAFF. The CDR3 DNA sequence: TGTGCCAGCAGCTACAGGGTAAGGAACACTGAAGCTTTCTTT.